The present T cell receptor (beta chain) was sequenced within a study of blood T cell repertoires in COVID-19. This clone appeared once. The germline V gene has CDR1 MNHNS and CDR2 SASEGT. The CDR3 covers 16 residues. V lost 4 bases and J 0 bases, leaving 13 bases between the germline ends. This table comes from immunoSEQ multiplex PCR, and its TCRdb copy is limited to in-frame clones, with some not included. The sample has around 180,000 clones, about nine tenths seen once. This TCR derives from a man between 70 and 80 years old with active or convalescent COVID-19. This sequence joins TRBV6-1 and TRBJ2-4, with D perhaps matching TRBD2 (5 bases). The source material was peripheral blood. The CDR3 protein is CASSVEGFKAKNIQYF. DNA for the CDR3: TGTGCCAGCAGTGTAGAGGGATTTAAAGCCAAAAACATTCAGTACTTC.